This TCR beta chain is from a study of cytotoxic CD8 clonotypes in ibrutinib-treated CLL. Study outcomes and limitations: Timing of sampling differed between sustained-remission and progressing patients.

Generated by immunoSEQ multiplex PCR, the TCRdb table keeps only in-frame clones and is missing some. Of roughly 200,000 clones listed, over 55% were seen once; the top ten hold around 15%. In regard to this clone: As yet, its antigen is unknown.

Deletions cut 5 bases from V and 0 bases from J, with 14 bases between. The CDR3 covers 16 residues. In germline, CDR1 is KGHSH, CDR2 LQKENI. The rearrangement uses TRBV18 and TRBJ2-1; a weak D match, TRBD1 (6 bases). The source of this sequence is a human donor with chronic lymphocytic leukemia. This specimen was PBMCs, taken after 24 months of ibrutinib treatment. The CDR3 loop reads CASSSRGRVSYNEQFF. DNA of the CDR3: TGTGCCAGCTCAAGCAGGGGCAGGGTCTCCTACAATGAGCAGTTCTTC.